The 28 T cell receptor beta chains below come from one sample, sequenced in a study of STAT5B mutations in CD4+ large granular lymphocyte leukemia (dated by TCRdb to between 2020 and 2023). The library was built by means of the immunoSEQ multiplex PCR assay. TCRdb provides this immuneACCESS table in a form limited to in-frame rearrangements. Some clones are lacking; in checked studies, under half of them reflect an unresolved V gene, and why the rest are absent is not known. The sample data list 20,000 or so clones, and about 88% of these were observed just once. Clones ranked in the top ten supply approximately 13% of the sample. The material sequenced was CD4+ T cells from blood buffy coats. These TCRs come from a human donor in good health.

The CDR3 DNA is TGTGCCAGCAGCAAAAATCACAGGGGCTCTGGGGCCAACGTCCTGACTTTC. Protein: CASSKNHRGSGANVLTF. The chain has TRBV11-3 and TRBJ2-6; 7 bases agree with TRBD1. J was trimmed by 0 bases and V by 5 bases; bases with no gene match: 7. This CDR3 spans 17 amino acids. CDR1 and CDR2 (germline): SGHNT, YENEEA.

This sequence joins TRBV9 and TRBJ1-3; D is undetermined. The germline V gene has CDR1 SGDLS and CDR2 YYNGEE. V lost 0 bases and J 0 bases, leaving 4 bases between the germline ends. This CDR3 has 14 residues. The CDR3 DNA is TGTGCCAGCAGCGTAGCTAGCTCTGGAAACACCATATATTTT. Protein product: CASSVASSGNTIYF.

The rearrangement joins TRBV25-1 to TRBJ2-7; possibly TRBD2 for D (6 bases). Trimming removed 6 bases from V and 1 base from J, with 7 bases in between. The CDR3 extends over 12 amino acids. CDR1 and CDR2 (germline): MGHDK, SYGVNS. The CDR3 bases are TGTGCCAGCAGGGGAGGTTCCTACGAGCAGTACTTC. It encodes CASRGGSYEQYF.

V gene TRBV9 combines with J gene TRBJ2-1; TRBD1 agrees at 10 bases. CDR3 size: 17 residues. Germline CDR1 SGDLS, CDR2 YYNGEE. Unmatched junction bases numbered 5, after V lost 2 bases and J lost 0 bases. CDR3 residues: CASSVGQGVSSYNEQFF. CDR3 coding DNA: TGTGCCAGCAGCGTTGGACAGGGGGTAAGCTCCTACAATGAGCAGTTCTTC.

The chain is built from TRBV6-6 and TRBJ1-1; possibly TRBD1 for D (6 bases). The ends were cut back, 8 bases at V and 1 base at J, with 17 bases in the middle. The germline CDR1 and CDR2 sequences are MNHNY and SVGAGI (reference sequence). There are 15 residues in the CDR3. The CDR3 sequence is CASPPNKGGNTEAFF. CDR3 bases: TGTGCCAGCCCCCCCAATAAGGGGGGGAACACTGAAGCTTTCTTT.

This chain uses TRBV6-1 with TRBJ1-5, with 8 bases identical to TRBD1. CDR1 is MNHNS and CDR2 is SASEGT in the germline V gene. This CDR3 comprises 14 residues. Trimming at V came to 6 bases and at J to 6 bases, leaving 7 bases not matched to a gene. The CDR3 DNA is TGTGCCAGCAGCTTCGACAGGGGTCTTCAGCCCCAGCATTTT. This sequence encodes CASSFDRGLQPQHF.

This clone was counted a single time. The chain is built from TRBV6-6 and TRBJ2-7; tentatively, D is TRBD1 (7 bases). Germline lookup yields CDR1 MNHNY and CDR2 SVGAGI (reference sequence). Trimming removed 6 bases from V and 0 bases from J, with 12 bases in between. CDR3 length equals 14 residues. The CDR3 DNA reads TGTGCCAGCAGGTACAGGGGAGGCTCCTACGAGCAGTACTTC. Translation gives CASRYRGGSYEQYF.

DNA of the CDR3: TGTGCCAGCTCACCGGGACAACACTTCAATCAGCCCCAGCATTTT. Translation gives CASSPGQHFNQPQHF. The gene calls are TRBV27 and TRBJ1-5; possible D gene TRBD1, 6 bases. Germline CDR1 is MNHEY and CDR2 is SMNVEV (reference sequence). V lost 8 bases and J lost 3, with 17 bases in between. The CDR3 totals 15 residues.

The chain is built from TRBV29-1 and TRBJ1-1, with D maybe TRBD1 (5 bases). The germline CDR1 and CDR2 sequences are SQVTM and ANQGSEA. Deletions cut 3 bases from V and 5 bases from J, with 13 bases between. There are 13 residues in the CDR3. CDR3 nucleotides: TGCAGCGTTGAGGATGGGGGTAGAACTGAAGCTTTCTTT. The encoded protein is CSVEDGGRTEAFF. Filled out from reference TRBV29-1 and TRBJ1-1, the complete variable domain reads SAVISQKPSRDICQRGTSLTIQCQVDSQVTMMFWYRQQPGQSLTLIATANQGSEATYESGFVIDKFPISRPNLTFSTLTVSNMSPEDSSIYLCSVEDGGRTEAFFGQGTRLTVV.

This chain links TRBV19 with TRBJ1-1; 10 positions agree with TRBD1. CDR1 is LNHDA and CDR2 is SQIVND in the germline V gene (reference sequence). V was pared by 5 bases and J by 8 bases, with 8 bases of the junction left unmatched. CDR3 length: 14 amino acids. CDR3 sequence: CASSATGGVGEAFF. CDR3 coding DNA: TGTGCCAGTAGTGCGACAGGGGGCGTCGGGGAAGCTTTCTTT.

This clone appeared a single time. CDR3 protein: CAWTPRKTGGRGYEQYF. The DNA for the CDR3 is TGTGCCTGGACCCCAAGAAAAACGGGAGGCCGGGGGTACGAGCAGTACTTC. The J gene is TRBJ2-7, the V gene TRBV30; 7 bases agree with TRBD2. This CDR3 has 17 residues. From germline, CDR1 is GTSNPN and CDR2 SVGIG (reference sequence). V was clipped by 4 bases and J by 4 bases; unmatched bases: 19.

The rearrangement joins TRBV6-6 to TRBJ2-1; 8 bases are a match to TRBD2. Trimming at V came to 8 bases and at J to 4 bases, leaving 7 bases not matched to a gene. CDR1 and CDR2 from the germline V gene are MNHNY and SVGAGI (reference sequence). The CDR3 has 14 residues. The CDR3 spells CASGAGGSYNEQFF. The CDR3 DNA reads as TGTGCCAGCGGGGCGGGAGGATCGTACAATGAGCAGTTCTTC.

This chain links TRBV5-6 with TRBJ1-1; perhaps TRBD1 as D (6 bases). Trimming removed 7 bases from V and 3 bases from J, with 16 bases in between. The CDR3 has 14 residues. CDR1 is SGHDT, CDR2 YYEEEE, per germline. CDR3 loop: CASLFQGIYTEAFF. CDR3 DNA: TGTGCCAGCCTCTTCCAGGGGATTTACACTGAAGCTTTCTTT.

This rearrangement joins TRBV19 to TRBJ1-5, with 9 bases fitting TRBD1. V shed 7 bases and J 7 bases; nucleotides not matched to a gene: 5. CDR1 LNHDA and CDR2 SQIVND come from the germline V gene (reference sequence). CDR3 size: 13 residues. CDR3 nucleotide sequence: TGTGCCAGTAAGGACAGGGGTGCCCAGCCCCAGCATTTT. It specifies CASKDRGAQPQHF. Together with reference TRBV19 and TRBJ1-5, the CDR3 gives the full variable domain: DGGITQSPKYLFRKEGQNVTLSCEQNLNHDAMYWYRQDPGQGLRLIYYSQIVNDFQKGDIAEGYSVSREKKESFPLTVTSAQKNPTAFYLCASKDRGAQPQHFGDGTRLSIL.

The chain carries TRBV30 and TRBJ2-3, with 7 bases aligning to TRBD2. With V trimmed by 1 base and J by 5 bases, 6 bases remained unmatched. This CDR3 spans 14 amino acids. The germline V gene has CDR1 GTSNPN and CDR2 SVGIG (reference sequence). The CDR3 nucleotides read TGTGCCTGGAGTGCGCGCGGGAGCGGAGATACGCAGTATTTT. Protein sequence: CAWSARGSGDTQYF.

This clone was recorded a few times. The chain carries TRBV11-2 and TRBJ2-7; D perhaps matches TRBD2 (6 bases). The ends were cut back, 4 bases at V and 0 bases at J, with 13 bases in the middle. The CDR3 sequence is 15 residues long. In germline, CDR1 is SGHAT, CDR2 FQNNGV. The CDR3 nucleotides are TGTGCCAGCAGCTCGGAGCGGGCTAGCTCCTACGAGCAGTACTTC. Residues: CASSSERASSYEQYF. Variable domain in full (rest from reference TRBV11-2 and TRBJ2-7): EAGVAQSPRYKIIEKRQSVAFWCNPISGHATLYWYQQILGQGPKLLIQFQNNGVVDDSQLPKDRFSAERLKGVDSTLKIQPAKLEDSAVYLCASSSERASSYEQYFGPGTRLTVT.

This clone appeared once. The chain recombines TRBV5-1 with TRBJ2-5; the D is unclear. V was pared by 6 bases and J by 3 bases, with 12 bases between. Germline V CDR1 and CDR2: SGHRS, YFSETQ. CDR3 size: 13 residues. The CDR3 bases are TGCGCCAGCAAAAATTTACAGAAAGAGACCCAGTACTTC. The encoded protein is CASKNLQKETQYF.

V gene TRBV6-5 combines with J gene TRBJ1-3; TRBD1 might be the D (6 bases). CDR1 and CDR2 (germline): MNHEY, SVGAGI. This CDR3 comprises 15 residues. With 7 bases removed from V and 2 bases from J, the gap between germline ends came to 15 bases. The chain's CDR3 is CASTAPRGTGNTIYF. Here the CDR3 DNA reads TGTGCCAGCACAGCCCCCAGGGGAACTGGAAACACCATATATTTT.

This chain connects TRBV30 to TRBJ2-1, with 12 bases lining up with TRBD2. Trimming cost V 0 bases and J 6 bases; bases outside gene matches: 12. The CDR3 totals 18 residues. The germline V gene has CDR1 GTSNPN and CDR2 SVGIG (reference sequence). CDR3 DNA: TGTGCCTGGAGTGTACGCCCCCCTAGCGGGAGGGCCTCCAATGAGCAGTTCTTC. It yields the protein CAWSVRPPSGRASNEQFF.

The CDR3 region has the DNA TGTGCCAGCAGCTTAGTGGGGACTAGCGGGAGGCGGAATGAGCAGTTCTTC. Translation gives CASSLVGTSGRRNEQFF. This chain connects TRBV7-2 to TRBJ2-1; 15 bases line up with TRBD2. The CDR3 is 17 residues long. The germline V gene has CDR1 SGHTA and CDR2 FQGNSA. V was pared by 1 base and J by 7 bases, with 5 bases of the junction left unmatched.

This chain links TRBV7-6 with TRBJ1-2, with 11 bases aligning to TRBD1. Germline lookup yields CDR1 SGHVS and CDR2 FNYEAQ. V lost 4 bases, J lost 4 bases, and 2 bases stayed unmatched. The CDR3 sequence is 14 residues long. The CDR3 region is CASSSGQGGYGYTF. In DNA form, the CDR3 reads TGTGCCAGCAGCTCGGGACAGGGGGGCTATGGCTACACCTTC.

The chain uses TRBV27 and TRBJ2-6, with no clear D. This CDR3 region has 13 residues. The germline gives CDR1 MNHEY, CDR2 SMNVEV (reference sequence). The V end lost 2 bases, the J end lost 5 bases, and 4 bases lay between the germline ends. The CDR3 here is CASSLPWANVLTF. The CDR3 DNA is TGTGCCAGCAGTTTACCGTGGGCCAACGTCCTGACTTTC.

This chain links TRBV6-6 with TRBJ2-2, with D unclear. The germline V gene encodes CDR1 MNHNY and CDR2 SVGAGI (reference sequence). Trimming left V 6 bases short and J 4 bases short, with 12 bases between. This CDR3 region has 14 residues. The CDR3 loop reads CASRLQQITGELFF. The CDR3 region has the DNA TGTGCCAGCAGGTTACAGCAGATCACCGGGGAGCTGTTTTTT.

J is TRBJ2-1 and V is TRBV10-3; 8 nucleotides align to TRBD2. Trimming at V came to 10 bases and at J to 4 bases, leaving 12 bases not matched to a gene. The CDR3 is 15 amino acids. Germline V gives CDR1 ENHRY, CDR2 SYGVKD. CDR3 loop: CATREGPDLYNEQFF. CDR3 in DNA: TGTGCCACCCGGGAGGGCCCTGACCTTTACAATGAGCAGTTCTTC.

V and J are TRBV6-1 and TRBJ2-6; D ambiguous. The V end was cut by 3 bases, the J end by 0 bases, with 6 bases between. CDR3 length: 15 amino acids. The germline CDR1 and CDR2 sequences are MNHNS and SASEGT. CDR3 bases: TGTGCCAGCAGTGATTTTGACTCTGGGGCCAACGTCCTGACTTTC. Protein product: CASSDFDSGANVLTF.

V gene TRBV30 combines with J gene TRBJ1-1; TRBD1 might be the D (6 bases). V was clipped by 2 bases and J by 1 base, with 11 bases between them. The CDR3 runs to 14 residues. Germline lookup yields CDR1 GTSNPN and CDR2 SVGIG (reference sequence). CDR3 region: CAWSLKTGNTEAFF. The CDR3 region has the DNA TGTGCCTGGAGTCTAAAGACAGGGAACACTGAAGCTTTCTTT.

This chain joins TRBV9 and TRBJ2-2; D is ambiguous. V lost 6 bases to trimming and J lost 0 bases, with 12 bases between them. CDR1 is SGDLS, CDR2 YYNGEE, per germline. The CDR3 contains 15 residues. For the CDR3, the DNA is TGTGCCAGCACCTTAGGGTCAGCGAACACCGGGGAGCTGTTTTTT. Encoded protein: CASTLGSANTGELFF.

V and J are TRBV6-5 and TRBJ2-1, with 7 bases aligning to TRBD1. Germline V gene sequence: CDR1 MNHEY, CDR2 SVGAGI. CDR3 length: 14 amino acids. V trimming: 6 bases; J trimming: 2 bases; junction bases outside the gene matches: 4. The CDR3, as DNA: TGTGCCAGCAGGGGACAGCCTACCTACAATGAGCAGTTCTTC. It codes for CASRGQPTYNEQFF.